This TCR beta chain was captured by sequencing in a study of cytomegalovirus exposure and HLA in healthy donors. Study overall: Tens of millions of unique TCRs from HLA-typed donors were held in an early release of data.

As concerns this clone: Its antigen is currently unknown.

General study points: In a later analysis, at a false discovery rate of 0.05, about 17,000 TCR beta sequences matched HLA alleles.

PCR amplification relied on 60 Vbeta primers (plus 13 Jbeta primers). Repertoires were generated with immunoSEQ multiplex PCR, while TCRdb's copy carries only in-frame clones and drops some. The data show 180,000 or so clones, about four fifths seen once. CDR1 and CDR2 (germline): LNHDA, SQIVND (reference sequence). This CDR3 is 15 amino acids long. V was pared by 5 bases and J by 9 bases, with 7 bases of the junction left unmatched. The origin of this receptor is a young woman in good health and CMV-seronegative. Sequencing input: PBMCs. The chain uses TRBV19 and TRBJ1-6; 10 nucleotides match TRBD1. CDR3 DNA sequence: TGTGCCAGTAGTTTTATTGGGACAGGGGTTTCACCCCTCCACTTT. Protein product: CASSFIGTGVSPLHF.